The 32 T cell receptor beta chains in this list originate from one sample, sequenced in a study of T cells and Merkel cell carcinoma outcomes. The table came from immunoSEQ multiplex PCR; TCRdb's copy has only in-frame clones and leaves some out. The profile shows 5,000 to 6,500 clones, 60% to 80% of them singletons. The sequenced sample consisted of tumor tissue from Merkel cell carcinoma. The receptors originated from a human donor with Merkel cell carcinoma.

The chain carries TRBV28 and TRBJ2-7, with 7 bases identical to TRBD1. This CDR3 has 15 residues. J gave up 7 bases and V 7 bases, and 16 bases lay outside the gene matches. CDR1 and CDR2 (germline): MDHEN, SYDVKM. The CDR3 loop is CASTPGQVDGEEQYF. The CDR3 nucleotides read TGTGCCAGCACCCCAGGACAGGTCGACGGGGAGGAGCAGTACTTC. Using reference TRBV28 and TRBJ2-7 for the parts outside the CDR3, the full variable domain is DVKVTQSSRYLVKRTGEKVFLECVQDMDHENMFWYRQDPGLGLRLIYFSYDVKMKEKGDIPEGYSVSREKKERFSLILESASTNQTSMYLCASTPGQVDGEEQYFGPGTRLTVT.

V is TRBV29-1 and J is TRBJ2-5; TRBD2 is a possible D gene (6 bases). Germline V gene sequence: CDR1 SQVTM, CDR2 ANQGSEA. V lost 3 bases and J lost 4, with 9 bases in between. This CDR3 is built from 12 residues. The CDR3 protein is CSVDGGRETQYF. The CDR3 bases are TGCAGCGTTGACGGGGGTCGAGAGACCCAGTACTTC.

The V gene is TRBV28, the J gene TRBJ2-3; D is possibly TRBD1 (6 bases). CDR1 is MDHEN and CDR2 is SYDVKM in the germline V gene. The CDR3 loop spans 13 amino acids. The V gene lost 6 bases and the J gene lost 4 bases, with 11 bases spanning the gap. The DNA of the CDR3 is TGTGCCAGCAGATTACAGGGTTCAGATACGCAGTATTTT. This sequence encodes CASRLQGSDTQYF.

This clone was recorded only once. The CDR3 spells CAWKGGGHEQFF. The CDR3 bases are TGTGCCTGGAAGGGGGGCGGCCATGAGCAGTTCTTC. This chain connects TRBV30 to TRBJ2-1, with D possibly being TRBD1 or TRBD2 (6 bases each). Germline CDR1 GTSNPN, CDR2 SVGIG (reference sequence). CDR3 length: 12 residues. V was cut by 4 bases and J by 8 bases, with 12 bases left in between.

With regard to this clone: Other DNA sequences of this sample code for an identical CDR3. This sequence joins TRBV6-5 and TRBJ2-7, with D unresolved. From germline, CDR1 is MNHEY and CDR2 SVGAGI. The CDR3 totals 11 residues. Trimming cost V 7 bases and J 5 bases, with 9 bases left between them. CDR3 DNA sequence: TGTGCCAGCACTACCCGGGACGAGCAGTACTTC. It specifies CASTTRDEQYF.

The chain couples TRBV5-1 to TRBJ2-3, with D unclear. V shed 4 bases and J shed 2 bases, with 14 bases lying between them. Germline CDR1 reads SGHRS; CDR2 reads YFSETQ. The CDR3 runs 15 residues. CDR3 nucleotide sequence: TGCGCCAGCAGCCTCAGTATTTTAGACACAGATACGCAGTATTTT. It is translated as CASSLSILDTDTQYF.

The rearrangement joins TRBV2 to TRBJ2-1, with TRBD2 identical over 7 bases. Trimming at V came to 4 bases and at J to 8 bases, leaving 5 bases not matched to a gene. The CDR3 contains 13 residues. The germline V gene has CDR1 SNHLY and CDR2 FYNNEI. CDR3 sequence reads: CASSGREWDEQFF. CDR3 DNA: TGTGCCAGCAGTGGGCGGGAGTGGGATGAGCAGTTCTTC.

V gene TRBV7-8 combines with J gene TRBJ1-2; D remains unclear. Germline assignment: CDR1 SGHVS and CDR2 FQNEAQ. The CDR3 length is 18 residues. The V gene lost 5 bases and the J gene lost 0 bases, with 22 bases spanning the gap. The CDR3 DNA reads TGTGCCAGCAGCCTGGCTACCGGACGGACCATACCTAACTATGGCTACACCTTC. It specifies CASSLATGRTIPNYGYTF.

A single count supports this clone. The chain combines TRBV14 with TRBJ1-1, with D perhaps matching TRBD1 (6 bases). Per the germline V gene, CDR1 is SGHDN and CDR2 is FVKESK. CDR3 length equals 16 residues. V lost 4 bases and J lost 0, with 15 bases in between. The CDR3 region is CASSPYREIMNTEAFF. The CDR3, as DNA: TGTGCCAGCAGCCCATACAGGGAAATAATGAACACTGAAGCTTTCTTT.

V and J are TRBV5-1 and TRBJ1-1; possible D gene TRBD1, 5 bases. This CDR3 comprises 14 residues. Trimming shortened V by 3 bases and J by 5 bases, and 14 bases separated the two germline ends. Germline V gene lookup returns CDR1 SGHRS and CDR2 YFSETQ. The CDR3 DNA sequence: TGCGCCAGCAGCTCCGGGACGGGGAGGACTGAAGCTTTCTTT. Its translation is CASSSGTGRTEAFF.

This clone was seen only a few times. This rearrangement joins TRBV2 to TRBJ2-1; TRBD1 or TRBD2 may be the D gene (5 bases each). In germline, CDR1 is SNHLY, CDR2 FYNNEI. CDR3 length: 12 amino acids. V dropped 7 bases and J dropped 8 bases, with 12 bases sitting between them. The CDR3 DNA reads as TGTGCCAGCATCGCCGAGGGGTATGAGCAGTTCTTC. It codes for CASIAEGYEQFF.

The chain has TRBV11-1 and TRBJ1-5; 8 nucleotides line up with TRBD1. This CDR3 is 13 amino acids long. Germline values: CDR1 SGHAT, CDR2 FQDESV (reference sequence). V shed 5 bases, J shed 7 bases, and the junction held 4 bases outside the gene matches. The CDR3 DNA follows: TGTGCCAGCAGCCAGGACAGGGTCCAGCCCCAGCATTTT. Its protein is CASSQDRVQPQHF.

Only one count was recorded for this clone. The V call is TRBV28, the J call TRBJ1-1, with D hard to call. The V end was cut by 7 bases, the J end by 6 bases, with 15 bases between. CDR3 size: 13 residues. The germline V gene has CDR1 MDHEN and CDR2 SYDVKM. In DNA form, the CDR3 reads TGTGCCAGCAAGGAGGAGACACGACCTGAAGCTTTCTTT. The encoded protein is CASKEETRPEAFF.

The chain carries TRBV19 and TRBJ1-4; 8 positions match TRBD1. CDR1 is LNHDA, CDR2 SQIVND, per germline (reference sequence). V gave up 8 bases and J gave up 7 bases; unmatched junction bases: 3. The CDR3 runs to 12 residues. In DNA, the CDR3 is TGTGCCAGTTACGACAGGGGTGAAAAACTGTTTTTT. Translating it yields CASYDRGEKLFF. The full variable domain, in which reference TRBV19 and TRBJ1-4 provide the parts outside the CDR3, is DGGITQSPKYLFRKEGQNVTLSCEQNLNHDAMYWYRQDPGQGLRLIYYSQIVNDFQKGDIAEGYSVSREKKESFPLTVTSAQKNPTAFYLCASYDRGEKLFFGSGTQLSVL.

V is TRBV30 and J is TRBJ2-1; unclear D gene. V was clipped by 0 bases and J by 12 bases, with 12 bases between them. Germline lookup yields CDR1 GTSNPN and CDR2 SVGIG (reference sequence). This CDR3 region has 12 residues. The CDR3 region has the DNA TGTGCCTGGAGTGTAACCTCCGGCCGGCAGTTCTTC. It encodes CAWSVTSGRQFF.

This sequence joins TRBV7-2 and TRBJ2-4; TRBD2 might be the D (6 bases). The CDR3 loop spans 17 amino acids. V gave up 3 bases and J gave up 1 base, with 16 bases separating them. Per germline, CDR1 SGHTA and CDR2 FQGNSA. The CDR3 bases are TGTGCCAGCAGCTTTACGGGGGAGGACCGTGCCAAAAACATTCAGTACTTC. This translates into CASSFTGEDRAKNIQYF. The whole variable domain, filled in from reference TRBV7-2 and TRBJ2-4, reads GAGVSQSPSNKVTEKGKDVELRCDPISGHTALYWYRQSLGQGLEFLIYFQGNSAPDKSGLPSDRFSAERTGGSVSTLTIQRTQQEDSAVYLCASSFTGEDRAKNIQYFGAGTRLSVL.

This chain uses TRBV10-3 with TRBJ2-3; TRBD2 aligns across 9 bases. This CDR3 comprises 14 residues. Unmatched junction bases numbered 5, after V lost 4 bases and J lost 6 bases. The germline V gene encodes CDR1 ENHRY and CDR2 SYGVKD. In DNA, the CDR3 is TGTGCCATCAGTGCGACTAGCGGTTGGGATACGCAGTATTTT. Translating it yields CAISATSGWDTQYF.

This clone occurred a few times. This rearrangement joins TRBV29-1 to TRBJ2-3; D is uncertain. The CDR3 is 18 amino acids. CDR1 is SQVTM and CDR2 is ANQGSEA in the germline V gene. Trimming shortened V by 0 bases and J by 0 bases, and 19 bases separated the two germline ends. CDR3 loop: CSVEERSRPVGSTDTQYF. The DNA of the CDR3 is TGCAGCGTTGAAGAGAGGTCCCGCCCCGTTGGGAGCACAGATACGCAGTATTTT.

This rearrangement joins TRBV29-1 to TRBJ1-2; D possibly corresponds to TRBD1 (5 bases). Germline V CDR1 and CDR2: SQVTM, ANQGSEA. CDR3 length: 13 amino acids. Trimming took 5 bases from V and 6 from J, leaving 16 bases between them. The CDR3 nucleotides are TGCAGCGTTTCCCTTGGCCAAGGGGATGGCTACACCTTC. It translates to CSVSLGQGDGYTF.

This chain uses TRBV19 with TRBJ2-3; TRBD2 matches at 7 bases. The CDR3 has 14 amino acids. The V segment lost 9 bases and the J segment 5 bases; nucleotides outside the gene matches: 11. Germline CDR1 reads LNHDA; CDR2 reads SQIVND (reference sequence). The CDR3 DNA is TGTGCCAGGGGAGGACTAGAGGTTGGAGATACGCAGTATTTT. This gives the protein CARGGLEVGDTQYF.

Only a few counts were recorded for this clone. The V gene is TRBV30, the J gene TRBJ1-5; D is ambiguous. The CDR3 is made up of 13 amino acids. From germline, CDR1 is GTSNPN and CDR2 SVGIG (reference sequence). V lost 4 bases and J 1 base, leaving 8 bases between the germline ends. CDR3 coding DNA: TGTGCCTGGACAACAGAGAGCAATCAGCCCCAGCATTTT. Protein sequence: CAWTTESNQPQHF.

This clone came up once. An end of the junction differs from the germline gene, which may be a read error. Additional DNA sequences in this sample encode the identical CDR3. The chain has TRBV6-5 and TRBJ1-1, with 7 bases identical to TRBD1. The CDR3 has 14 amino acids. Germline V lookup: CDR1 MNHEY, CDR2 SVGAGI. The CDR3 loop is CASSSTGQAPEAFF. The CDR3 coding sequence is TGTGCCAGCAGTTCCACCGGACAGGCGCCTGAAGCTTTTTTT.

The gene calls are TRBV7-2 and TRBJ1-1, with a weak D call TRBD1 (6 bases). Looked up from germline, CDR1 is SGHTA and CDR2 is FQGNSA. The CDR3 has 15 residues. The V gene lost 0 bases and the J gene lost 6 bases, with 14 bases spanning the gap. CDR3 sequence: CASSLAGGLGAEAFF. In nucleotides, the CDR3 is TGTGCCAGCAGCTTAGCGGGGGGGCTAGGCGCTGAAGCTTTCTTT.

The sample holds a few counts of this clone. The chain couples TRBV6-1 to TRBJ2-1; possibly TRBD1 for D (6 bases). The length of the CDR3 is 17 residues. Trimming pared 3 bases from V and 8 bases from J, leaving 23 bases between. The germline V gene encodes CDR1 MNHNS and CDR2 SASEGT. The CDR3 region is CASSDTRGRQGRHEQFF. In DNA form, the CDR3 reads TGTGCCAGCAGTGATACAAGGGGACGGCAGGGGAGACATGAGCAGTTCTTC.

This chain connects TRBV21-1 to TRBJ2-7. TRBV21-1 is tagged as a pseudogene. CDR3 length: 11 residues. This CDR3 is CASRTSREQYF. In DNA, the CDR3 is TGTGCCAGCAGGACGTCAAGGGAGCAGTACTTC.

The V gene is TRBV28, the J gene TRBJ2-3; 8 bases agree with TRBD2. Per germline, CDR1 MDHEN and CDR2 SYDVKM. V trimming: 6 bases; J trimming: 3 bases; junction bases outside the gene matches: 8. The CDR3 loop spans 15 amino acids. As DNA, the CDR3 is TGTGCCAGCAGCGAGCGGGAGTCGGGTACAGATACGCAGTATTTT. Protein product: CASSERESGTDTQYF.

V is TRBV7-6 and J is TRBJ2-3; tentative D call: TRBD1 (5 bases). Germline assignment: CDR1 SGHVS and CDR2 FNYEAQ. Trimming shortened V by 3 bases and J by 10 bases, and 17 bases separated the two germline ends. The CDR3 extends over 14 amino acids. In DNA form, the CDR3 reads TGTGCCAGCAGCTTGGGTGTGGGGCTTCAGGCGCAGTATTTT. This translates into CASSLGVGLQAQYF.

This chain connects TRBV29-1 to TRBJ2-3; 7 positions agree with TRBD1. Trimming took 6 bases from V and 3 from J; bases not matched to a gene: 9. Germline CDR1 reads SQVTM; CDR2 reads ANQGSEA. The CDR3 sequence is 14 residues long. CDR3 DNA sequence: TGCAGCGTGGGGGACAGTTGGTTGACAGATACGCAGTATTTT. Protein product: CSVGDSWLTDTQYF.

V and J are TRBV5-1 and TRBJ2-7, with TRBD1 as a possible D gene (6 bases). Germline V lookup: CDR1 SGHRS, CDR2 YFSETQ. V lost 3 bases and J lost 3, with 10 bases in between. The CDR3 covers 13 residues. The DNA of the CDR3 is TGCGCCAGCAGCTGGGACACCGGCTACGAGCAGTACTTC. It encodes CASSWDTGYEQYF.

The V call is TRBV4-1, the J call TRBJ2-1; no clear D gene. Deletions cut 0 bases from V and 4 bases from J, with 13 bases between. The germline V gene has CDR1 MGHRA and CDR2 YSYEKL. The CDR3 length is 16 residues. CDR3 coding DNA: TGCGCCAGCAGCCAAGATCCCGGGCTCACATACAATGAGCAGTTCTTC. Amino acid sequence: CASSQDPGLTYNEQFF.

The rearrangement uses TRBV28 and TRBJ2-3; 8 nucleotides align to TRBD2. Trimming removed 3 bases from V and 3 bases from J; junction bases left unmatched: 11. CDR1 and CDR2 from the germline V gene are MDHEN and SYDVKM. CDR3 size: 17 residues. In DNA, the CDR3 is TGTGCCAGCAGTTTTTTTAACCGGCGGGAGGTGACAGATACGCAGTATTTT. It translates to CASSFFNRREVTDTQYF.

This chain uses TRBV14 with TRBJ2-3; 8 positions match TRBD2. Germline lookup yields CDR1 SGHDN and CDR2 FVKESK. After removal of 3 bases from V and 9 bases from J, the junction contained 8 bases not matched to a gene. This CDR3 has 14 amino acids. This chain's CDR3 is CASSQGSIAGTQYF. The CDR3 nucleotides read TGTGCCAGCAGCCAGGGTTCAATAGCGGGAACGCAGTATTTT.